The 6 T cell receptor beta chains presented below share a single source sample, sequenced in a study of cytomegalovirus exposure and HLA in healthy donors (dated by TCRdb to 2016 to 2017). Receptors were amplified or captured by the immunoSEQ multiplex PCR assay. For the multiplex PCR, a mixture combining 60 forward primers for TCR Vbeta segments and 13 reverse primers for TCR Jbeta segments was used. TCRdb retrieved this table from immuneACCESS and kept in-frame rearrangements only. Not all clones are present; in checked studies, unresolved V genes account for under half, and no reason is known for the remainder. The sample table holds tens of thousands of clones, of which roughly three quarters were seen once. The ten most abundant clones make up approximately 23% of the sample. The specimen was PBMCs. The source of these receptors is a woman in her fifties or sixties in good health and CMV-seropositive.

The V call is TRBV7-9, the J call TRBJ2-2; 9 positions match TRBD1. J lost 3 bases, V lost 5 bases, and 7 bases had no gene match. This CDR3 contains 16 residues. The germline CDR1 and CDR2 sequences are SEHNR and FQNEAQ (reference sequence). The CDR3 reads CASSPPGQGDTGELFF. CDR3 nucleotide sequence: TGTGCCAGCAGCCCTCCGGGACAGGGAGACACCGGGGAGCTGTTTTTT.

This chain connects TRBV7-9 to TRBJ1-3; D ambiguous. CDR1 is SEHNR and CDR2 is FQNEAQ in the germline V gene (reference sequence). The V and J ends lost 0 bases and 0 bases respectively, with 3 bases between them. The CDR3 consists of 14 residues. DNA for the CDR3: TGTGCCAGCAGCTTAGCCGGCTCTGGAAACACCATATATTTT. This codes for CASSLAGSGNTIYF.

The rearrangement links TRBV2 to TRBJ2-2, with D possibly matching TRBD1 (6 bases). The V end lost 6 bases, the J end lost 6 bases, and 11 bases lay between the germline ends. The germline gives CDR1 SNHLY, CDR2 FYNNEI. This CDR3 comprises 13 residues. DNA of the CDR3: TGTGCCAGCAGAGGCCCAGGGGCCGGGGAGCTGTTTTTT. Protein product: CASRGPGAGELFF.

The chain joins TRBV13 to TRBJ2-2, with a possible D match to TRBD1 (5 bases). V was pared by 2 bases and J by 6 bases, with 7 bases between. The germline CDR1 and CDR2 sequences are PRHDT and FYEKMQ (reference sequence). The CDR3 consists of 13 residues. CDR3 sequence reads: CASSLQGSGELFF. Written as DNA, the CDR3 is TGTGCCAGCAGCTTACAGGGTTCCGGGGAGCTGTTTTTT.

The chain is built from TRBV7-9 and TRBJ1-5; D ambiguous. The length of the CDR3 is 13 residues. Per the germline V gene, CDR1 is SEHNR and CDR2 is FQNEAQ (reference sequence). V was trimmed by 1 base and J by 4 bases, leaving 5 bases between them. The CDR3, as DNA: TGTGCCAGCAGCTTAGGTCTTAATCAGCCCCAGCATTTT. It encodes CASSLGLNQPQHF.

The J gene is TRBJ2-3, the V gene TRBV2; 8 bases match TRBD2. Germline V gene data show CDR1 as SNHLY and CDR2 as FYNNEI. J lost 3 bases, V lost 8 bases, and 10 bases had no gene match. This CDR3 comprises 15 residues. CDR3 residues: CASGSQRGLTDTQYF. For the CDR3, the DNA is TGTGCCAGCGGTAGCCAGCGGGGGCTTACAGATACGCAGTATTTT.